This T cell receptor (beta chain) comes out of a study of OX40 agonist ivuxolimab in advanced cancers. Data came from immunoSEQ multiplex PCR; TCRdb stores just in-frame clones and leaves some out. The repertoire consists of about 88,000 clones, with approximately 87% occurring once and the leading ten covering about 1.5%. The count of this clone is one. CDR1 SEHNR and CDR2 FQNEAQ come from the germline V gene (reference sequence). With 7 bases clipped from V and 5 bases from J, the junction kept 12 bases outside the gene matches. CDR3 length: 15 residues. The rearrangement uses TRBV7-9 and TRBJ2-3; 7 bases fit TRBD1. The specimen was CD4+ or CD8+ T cells sorted from blood, collected in a trial of the OX40 agonist ivuxolimab. This receptor was identified in an adult with an advanced solid tumor such as melanoma, head and neck, liver or kidney cancer. CDR3 coding DNA: TGTGCCAGCATAGCTTCAGGGGGAGTTGGAGATACGCAGTATTTT. Its protein is CASIASGGVGDTQYF. The whole variable domain, remainder taken from reference TRBV7-9 and TRBJ2-3, is DTGVSQNPRHKITKRGQNVTFRCDPISEHNRLYWYRQTLGQGPEFLTYFQNEAQLEKSRLLSDRFSAERPKGSFSTLEIQRTEQGDSAMYLCASIASGGVGDTQYFGPGTRLTVL.